This paragraph reports one T cell receptor beta chain. These data come from a study of PD-L1 blockade in urothelial cancer. Background on the study: Patients took up atezolizumab at some point between 2013 and 2014 at 1,200 mg intravenously every 3 weeks. The analyses of blood took place 3 weeks (second dose) and 6 weeks after treatment start.

The ends were cut back, 0 bases at V and 2 bases at J, with 13 bases in the middle. The germline gives CDR1 SGDLS, CDR2 YYNGEE. The CDR3 consists of 16 residues. TCRdb's table, derived via immunoSEQ multiplex PCR, lists solely in-frame clones and lacks some. The sample yields more than 45,000 clones, around three quarters seen once. This rearrangement joins TRBV9 to TRBJ2-3, with D possibly TRBD2 on 5 matching bases. The sequence was obtained from a man between 65 and 85 years old with urothelial cancer. Sample: PBMCs, taken around atezolizumab (anti-PD-L1) treatment. This CDR3 is CASSVAGGGLTDTQYF. The CDR3 DNA follows: TGTGCCAGCAGCGTAGCCGGCGGAGGACTCACAGATACGCAGTATTTT. Supplemented by reference TRBV9 and TRBJ2-3, the full variable domain reads DSGVTQTPKHLITATGQRVTLRCSPRSGDLSVYWYQQSLDQGLQFLIQYYNGEERAKGNILERFSAQQFPDLHSELNLSSLELGDSALYFCASSVAGGGLTDTQYFGPGTRLTVL.